Shown below are 18 T cell receptor beta chains from a single sample sequenced in a study of OX40 agonist ivuxolimab in advanced cancers. Method: immunoSEQ multiplex PCR; TCRdb's copy keeps in-frame clones and lacks some. The table shows tens of thousands of clones, with 75% to 90% occurring only once. The sample was CD4+ or CD8+ T cells sorted from blood, taken in a trial of the OX40 agonist ivuxolimab. These TCRs come from an adult with an advanced solid tumor such as melanoma, head and neck, liver or kidney cancer.

The chain is built from TRBV5-1 and TRBJ2-3, with no clear D. The germline CDR1 and CDR2 sequences are SGHRS and YFSETQ. The CDR3 loop spans 13 amino acids. The V end was cut by 0 bases, the J end by 2 bases, with 4 bases between. The CDR3: CASSLAVTDTQYF. Written as DNA, the CDR3 is TGCGCCAGCAGCTTGGCAGTCACAGATACGCAGTATTTT.

V and J are TRBV21-1 and TRBJ2-7; TRBD1, as called in the table, went unchecked against the DNA. TRBV21-1 is reported as a pseudogene. The length of the CDR3 is 17 residues. CDR3 DNA: TGTGCCAGCAGCAAACGTCCCGGGACAGGGGCCCACTACGAGCAGTACTTC. Amino acids: CASSKRPGTGAHYEQYF.

V and J are TRBV19 and TRBJ2-2; 7 bases line up with TRBD2. The CDR3 loop spans 17 amino acids. Germline assignment: CDR1 LNHDA and CDR2 SQIVND (reference sequence). The trim removed 5 bases at V and 4 bases at J, leaving 13 bases unmatched. The CDR3 is CASSPYGAGRITGELFF. CDR3 nucleotide sequence: TGTGCCAGTAGTCCTTACGGGGCCGGGAGGATCACCGGGGAGCTGTTTTTT.

This clone has a single count. This sequence joins TRBV11-2 and TRBJ2-7; 8 nucleotides match TRBD2. The trim removed 5 bases at V and 2 bases at J, leaving 8 bases unmatched. Germline assignment: CDR1 SGHAT and CDR2 FQNNGV. This CDR3 has 15 amino acids. This CDR3 reads CASSPREGSTYEQYF. CDR3 in DNA: TGTGCCAGCAGCCCCCGGGAGGGGTCCACCTACGAGCAGTACTTC. Using reference TRBV11-2 and TRBJ2-7 for the parts outside the CDR3, the full variable domain is EAGVAQSPRYKIIEKRQSVAFWCNPISGHATLYWYQQILGQGPKLLIQFQNNGVVDDSQLPKDRFSAERLKGVDSTLKIQPAKLEDSAVYLCASSPREGSTYEQYFGPGTRLTVT.

This clone turned up a few times. The junction differs from germline at one of its ends, possibly a read error. This rearrangement joins TRBV19 to TRBJ1-6; D is possibly TRBD1 (6 bases). CDR3 length: 14 residues. Germline V CDR1 and CDR2: LNHDA, SQIVND (reference sequence). In nucleotides, the CDR3 is TGTGCAAGTACAGGGAGCTCCTATAATTCACCCCTCCACTTT. Protein product: CASTGSSYNSPLHF.

V gene TRBV5-1 combines with J gene TRBJ1-5; TRBD1 matches 7 bases. There are 15 residues in the CDR3. V was pared by 1 base and J by 3 bases, with 4 bases of the junction left unmatched. Looked up from germline, CDR1 is SGHRS and CDR2 is YFSETQ. CDR3 nucleotides: TGCGCCAGCAGCTTGCTGGGACAGATCAATCAGCCCCAGCATTTT. Residues: CASSLLGQINQPQHF.

This chain connects TRBV7-9 to TRBJ2-5; 10 bases align to TRBD2. The CDR3 has 19 residues. The V gene end was trimmed by 1 base and the J gene end by 5 bases; junction bases not matched to a gene: 16. Looked up from germline, CDR1 is SEHNR and CDR2 is FQNEAQ (reference sequence). CDR3 region: CASSLGVLWSGGASETQYF. The CDR3 DNA reads as TGTGCCAGCAGCTTAGGGGTCCTATGGAGCGGGGGGGCTTCGGAGACCCAGTACTTC.

This rearrangement joins TRBV7-8 to TRBJ2-1, with TRBD1 matching over 9 bases. The germline gives CDR1 SGHVS, CDR2 FQNEAQ. The CDR3 extends over 17 amino acids. V trimming: 4 bases; J trimming: 4 bases; junction bases outside the gene matches: 11. The chain's CDR3 is CASSSVVSGTGYNEQFF. The CDR3 coding sequence is TGTGCCAGCAGCTCCGTCGTATCCGGGACAGGGTACAATGAGCAGTTCTTC.

The chain combines TRBV18 with TRBJ1-6; 8 bases agree with TRBD1. The J segment lost 6 bases and the V segment lost 4 bases, leaving 5 bases of the junction unmatched. CDR3 length: 15 amino acids. CDR1 and CDR2 (germline): KGHSH, LQKENI. This chain's CDR3 is CASSRSQGANSPLHF. CDR3 sequence (DNA): TGTGCCAGCTCACGATCCCAGGGGGCTAATTCACCCCTCCACTTT.

The gene calls are TRBV9 and TRBJ2-2, with a weak D call TRBD1 (6 bases). Trimming cost V 1 base and J 6 bases, with 10 bases left between them. The CDR3 has 14 residues. The germline gives CDR1 SGDLS, CDR2 YYNGEE. The CDR3 loop is CASSVYQGPGELFF. The CDR3 region has the DNA TGTGCCAGCAGCGTATACCAGGGGCCCGGGGAGCTGTTTTTT.

The chain couples TRBV5-1 to TRBJ1-3; D is undetermined. Germline CDR1 is SGHRS and CDR2 is YFSETQ. V was trimmed by 2 bases and J by 0 bases, leaving 9 bases between them. The CDR3 runs 15 residues. The CDR3 coding sequence is TGCGCCAGCAGCTTAGACGTGGGCTCTGGAAACACCATATATTTT. As protein: CASSLDVGSGNTIYF.

J is TRBJ2-1 and V is TRBV11-1; TRBD2 aligns across 11 bases. Trimming cost V 1 base and J 0 bases; bases outside gene matches: 5. Germline V gene data show CDR1 as SGHAT and CDR2 as FQDESV (reference sequence). This CDR3 is built from 18 residues. The CDR3 is CASSLGSLAGGSYNEQFF. The CDR3 region has the DNA TGTGCCAGCAGCTTAGGGTCCCTAGCGGGGGGCTCCTACAATGAGCAGTTCTTC.

The table lists this clone with a count of one. This sequence joins TRBV5-1 and TRBJ2-1, with D perhaps matching TRBD1 (6 bases). CDR1 and CDR2 (germline): SGHRS, YFSETQ. The CDR3 runs to 14 residues. V gave up 4 bases and J gave up 8 bases, with 16 bases separating them. CDR3 protein: CASSQAATGHEQFF. The CDR3 DNA sequence: TGCGCCAGCAGCCAGGCTGCGACAGGCCATGAGCAGTTCTTC.

V gene TRBV6-1 combines with J gene TRBJ2-2; D may be TRBD1 or TRBD2 (6 bases each). Germline CDR1 is MNHNS and CDR2 is SASEGT. The length of the CDR3 is 15 residues. Trimming cost V 6 bases and J 9 bases, with 20 bases left between them. The CDR3 nucleotides read TGTGCCAGCAGCAATTTTCGCTTCGGGGGCCGGGAGCTGTTTTTT. This gives the protein CASSNFRFGGRELFF.

The genes are TRBV14 and TRBJ1-6; a possible D gene is TRBD1 (5 bases). The length of the CDR3 is 14 residues. The germline V gene encodes CDR1 SGHDN and CDR2 FVKESK. V was cut by 0 bases and J by 9 bases, with 9 bases left in between. The CDR3 loop is CASSQDMRGSPLHF. The CDR3 DNA is TGTGCCAGCAGCCAAGATATGAGGGGTTCACCCCTCCACTTT. The whole variable domain, remainder taken from reference TRBV14 and TRBJ1-6, is EAGVTQFPSHSVIEKGQTVTLRCDPISGHDNLYWYRRVMGKEIKFLLHFVKESKQDESGMPNNRFLAERTGGTYSTLKVQPAELEDSGVYFCASSQDMRGSPLHFGNGTRLTVT.

CDR3 DNA sequence: TGTGCCAGCACCAAGGGAGAGGGCGACGGGCAGTTCTTC. As protein: CASTKGEGDGQFF. The chain carries TRBV6-6 and TRBJ2-1, with D possibly being TRBD2 (5 bases). The CDR3 has 13 residues. Trimming took off 7 bases at V and 12 bases at J, with 19 bases between the two ends. Germline V gene sequence: CDR1 MNHNY, CDR2 SVGAGI (reference sequence).

The chain combines TRBV12-2 with TRBJ2-5; TRBD1, as called in the table, went unchecked against the DNA. TRBV12-2 is a listed pseudogene. There are 14 residues in the CDR3. The CDR3 DNA sequence: TGTGCAAGTCGCTCCCCAGGGGCCTGGGAGACCCAGTACTTC. As protein: CASRSPGAWETQYF.

The chain combines TRBV7-3 with TRBJ1-5; unclear D gene. Germline CDR1 is SGHTA and CDR2 is FQGTGA. Deletions cut 2 bases from V and 7 bases from J, with 6 bases between. This CDR3 is built from 12 residues. The CDR3 sequence is CASSLGEQPQHF. In DNA form, the CDR3 reads TGTGCCAGCAGCTTAGGGGAGCAGCCCCAGCATTTT.